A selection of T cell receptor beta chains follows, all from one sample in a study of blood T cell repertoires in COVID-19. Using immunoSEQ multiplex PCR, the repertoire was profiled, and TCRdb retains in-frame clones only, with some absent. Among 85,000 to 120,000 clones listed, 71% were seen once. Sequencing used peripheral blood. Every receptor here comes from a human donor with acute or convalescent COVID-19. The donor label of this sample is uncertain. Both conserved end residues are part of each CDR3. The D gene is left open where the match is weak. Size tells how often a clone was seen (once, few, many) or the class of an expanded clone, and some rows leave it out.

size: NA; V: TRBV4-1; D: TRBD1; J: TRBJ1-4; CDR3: CASSQQTGAGTNEKLFF; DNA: TGCGCCAGCAGCCAACAGACAGGGGCCGGGACTAATGAAAAACTGTTTTTT
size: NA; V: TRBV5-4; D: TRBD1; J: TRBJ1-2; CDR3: CASSGGGARGLYGYTF; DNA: TGTGCCAGCAGCGGCGGGGGGGCCAGGGGGCTGTATGGCTACACCTTC
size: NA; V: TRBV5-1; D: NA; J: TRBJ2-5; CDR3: CASSRERTYQETQYF; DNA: TGCGCCAGCAGCCGGGAAAGGACGTACCAAGAGACCCAGTACTTC
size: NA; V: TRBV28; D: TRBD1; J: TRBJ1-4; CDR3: CASSPATGGWEKLFF; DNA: TGTGCCAGCAGTCCGGCGACAGGGGGCTGGGAAAAACTGTTTTTT
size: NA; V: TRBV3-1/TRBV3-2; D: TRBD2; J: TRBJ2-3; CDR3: CASSQGLASTDTQYF; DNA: TGTGCCAGCAGCCAAGGACTAGCCTCCACAGATACGCAGTATTTT
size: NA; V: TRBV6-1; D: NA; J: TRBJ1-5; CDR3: CASSAGGGRTNQPQHF; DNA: TGTGCCAGCAGTGCTGGGGGGGGAAGAACAAATCAGCCCCAGCATTTT
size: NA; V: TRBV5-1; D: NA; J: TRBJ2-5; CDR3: CASSFQGLRETQYF; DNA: TGCGCCAGCAGCTTCCAGGGATTGCGGGAGACCCAGTACTTC
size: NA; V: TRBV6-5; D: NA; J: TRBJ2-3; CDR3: CASRDSGSATDTQYF; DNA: TGTGCCAGCAGGGACTCAGGCAGTGCCACAGATACGCAGTATTTT
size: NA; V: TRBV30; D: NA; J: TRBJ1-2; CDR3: CAWSLPTLANYGYTF; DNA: TGTGCCTGGAGCTTACCCACACTAGCTAACTATGGCTACACCTTC
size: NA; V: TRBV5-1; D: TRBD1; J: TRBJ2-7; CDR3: CASSLGPAGGLHEQYF; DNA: TGCGCCAGCAGCTTGGGACCGGCAGGGGGTCTCCACGAGCAGTACTTC
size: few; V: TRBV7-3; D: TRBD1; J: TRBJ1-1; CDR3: CASRQQGASEAFF; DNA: TGTGCCAGCAGACAACAGGGGGCGTCTGAAGCTTTCTTT
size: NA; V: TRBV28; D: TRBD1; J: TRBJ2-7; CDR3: CASSLRQGMVYF; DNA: TGTGCCAGCAGCCTGAGACAGGGAATGGTGTACTTC
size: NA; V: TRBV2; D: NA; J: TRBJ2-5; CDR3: CASKQGSQETQYF; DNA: TGTGCCAGCAAGCAGGGGTCCCAAGAGACCCAGTACTTC
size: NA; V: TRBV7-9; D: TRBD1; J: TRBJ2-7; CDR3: CASSLWRGQGYEQYF; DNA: TGTGCCAGCAGCTTATGGCGAGGACAGGGCTACGAGCAGTACTTC
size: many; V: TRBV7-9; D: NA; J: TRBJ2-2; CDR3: CASSPEGELFF; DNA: TGTGCCAGCAGCCCCGAGGGGGAGCTGTTTTTT
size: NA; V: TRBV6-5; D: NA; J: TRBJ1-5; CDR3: CATSRGTSRDQPQHF; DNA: TGTGCCACATCACGAGGGACATCGAGGGATCAGCCCCAGCATTTT
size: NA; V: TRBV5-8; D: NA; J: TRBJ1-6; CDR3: CASSLLFRDGNSPLHF; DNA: TGTGCCAGCAGCTTGTTATTCAGGGATGGCAATTCACCCCTCCACTTT
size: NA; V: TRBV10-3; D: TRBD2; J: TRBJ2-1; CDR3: CAIRGGSYGEQFF; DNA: TGTGCCATCAGGGGGGGGAGTTACGGTGAGCAGTTCTTC
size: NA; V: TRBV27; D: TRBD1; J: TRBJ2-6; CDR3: CGTGAFSGANVLTF; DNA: TGTGGGACAGGGGCCTTCTCTGGGGCCAACGTCCTGACTTTC
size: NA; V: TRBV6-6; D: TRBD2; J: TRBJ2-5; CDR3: CASSSLRTSGETQYF; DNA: TGTGCCAGCAGTTCCCTTCGGACTAGCGGAGAGACCCAGTACTTC
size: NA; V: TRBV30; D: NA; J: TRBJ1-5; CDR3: CAWSTGINQPQHF; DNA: TGTGCCTGGAGTACAGGCATCAATCAGCCCCAGCATTTT
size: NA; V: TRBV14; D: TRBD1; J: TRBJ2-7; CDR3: CASSHMGQGDYEQYF; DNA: TGTGCCAGCAGCCACATGGGACAGGGGGACTACGAGCAGTACTTC
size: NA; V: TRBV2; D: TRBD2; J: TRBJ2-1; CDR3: CASSARAGGYNEQFF; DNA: TGTGCCAGCAGCGCAAGGGCGGGGGGTTACAATGAGCAGTTCTTC
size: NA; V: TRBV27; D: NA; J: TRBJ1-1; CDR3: CASSYPGGAEAFF; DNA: TGTGCCAGCAGTTACCCGGGGGGGGCTGAAGCTTTCTTT
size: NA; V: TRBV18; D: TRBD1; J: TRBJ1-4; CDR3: CASSQGAATNEKLFF; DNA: TGTGCCAGCTCACAGGGGGCGGCGACTAATGAAAAACTGTTTTTT
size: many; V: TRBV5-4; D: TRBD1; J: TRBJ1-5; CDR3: CASSIQGTNQPQHF; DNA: TGTGCCAGCAGCATACAGGGGACCAATCAGCCCCAGCATTTT
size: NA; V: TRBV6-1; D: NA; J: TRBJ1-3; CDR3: CASSVDYRDNSGNTIYF; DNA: TGTGCCAGCAGTGTAGACTACCGGGACAACTCTGGAAACACCATATATTTT
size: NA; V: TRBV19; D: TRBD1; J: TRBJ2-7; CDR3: CASSKTGYEQYF; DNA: TGTGCCAGTAGTAAGACAGGGTACGAGCAGTACTTC
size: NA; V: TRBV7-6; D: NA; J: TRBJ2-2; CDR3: CASSLDRGGRTGELFF; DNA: TGTGCCAGCAGCTTAGATAGGGGGGGAAGAACCGGGGAGCTGTTTTTT